This T cell receptor beta chain was retrieved from a study of cytomegalovirus exposure and HLA in healthy donors. The ends were cut back, 7 bases at V and 0 bases at J, with 13 bases in the middle. The CDR3 sequence is 15 residues long. Germline V CDR1 and CDR2: LNHDA, SQIVND (reference sequence). Assay used: immunoSEQ multiplex PCR; TCRdb lists only in-frame clones, some missing. Here the sample spans more than 85,000 clones, around nine tenths being singletons. The TCR was taken from a woman aged 30 to 39 in good health and CMV-seropositive. The chain uses TRBV19 and TRBJ2-1; D remains unclear. What was sequenced was PBMCs. CDR3 amino acids: CASKTAASSYNEQFF. CDR3 nucleotide sequence: TGTGCCAGTAAGACGGCGGCGAGCTCCTACAATGAGCAGTTCTTC.